The rows below give T cell receptor beta chains drawn from one sample of a study of shared clonotypes between healthy human individuals. Measured with immunoSEQ multiplex PCR; TCRdb has only the in-frame clones, and not every one. The repertoire holds fewer than 1 million clones, with 90% to 98% as singletons. Material for sequencing was naive CD8+ T cells sorted from blood. These receptors were taken from a man aged 30 to 39 in good health. Both conserved end residues are part of each CDR3. Fields, in order: CDR3 DNA, CDR3 protein, D gene, V gene, clone size, J gene. The D gene is left open where the match is weak. A row's size may be missing; if present it is once, few, many or a size class.

DNA: TGTGCCAGCACCGCTGGCACAGATACGCAGTATTTT; CDR3: CASTAGTDTQYF; D: -; V: TRBV28; size: -; J: TRBJ2-3
DNA: TGTGCCAGCAGTGAAGGCACCTACGAGCAGTACTTC; CDR3: CASSEGTYEQYF; D: -; V: TRBV6-1; size: -; J: TRBJ2-7
DNA: TGTGCCAGCAGTTCTCCAGACAAAGGGGAGGATACGCAGTATTTT; CDR3: CASSSPDKGEDTQYF; D: -; V: TRBV2; size: -; J: TRBJ2-3
DNA: TGTGCCAGCAGCTTAGGGTTTCCTGAGCGGGAGGCATACATTCAGTACTTC; CDR3: CASSLGFPEREAYIQYF; D: TRBD2; V: TRBV7-8; size: -; J: TRBJ2-4
DNA: TGCAGCGTTGAAGATGGAGCGGGAATACAAGAGACCCAGTACTTC; CDR3: CSVEDGAGIQETQYF; D: TRBD2; V: TRBV29-1; size: -; J: TRBJ2-5
DNA: TGTGCCTGGGCCCAGATTGGGGTCTACGAGCAGTACTTC; CDR3: CAWAQIGVYEQYF; D: -; V: TRBV30; size: -; J: TRBJ2-7
DNA: TGTGCCAGCAGCTTAGTGCACGAGCAGTACTTC; CDR3: CASSLVHEQYF; D: -; V: TRBV7-8; size: -; J: TRBJ2-7
DNA: TGTGCCAGCAAGAGTCACCCGAGGACTGAAGCTTTCTTT; CDR3: CASKSHPRTEAFF; D: -; V: TRBV27; size: -; J: TRBJ1-1
DNA: TGTGCCAGCAGCTCTAGGGGGGCCCAGGGGGCGCTTAACTATGGCTACACCTTC; CDR3: CASSSRGAQGALNYGYTF; D: TRBD1; V: TRBV7-2; size: -; J: TRBJ1-2
DNA: TGTGCCAGCAGCCATGGACAGGGGTCAGATACGCAGTATTTT; CDR3: CASSHGQGSDTQYF; D: TRBD1; V: TRBV7-6; size: once; J: TRBJ2-3